One sample yielded the 6 T cell receptor beta chains listed below, sequenced in a study of T cell repertoires in cytomegalovirus infection. TCRdb independently ran MiXCR on the reads; one entry per CDR3 protein. The table shows roughly 920,000 distinct CDR3 sequences, with less than 35% occurring only once. These receptors are not linked to any known antigen. The sample in question was cultured CD8+ T cells from PBMCs, obtained from culture after CMV antigen stimulation. The receptors were sampled from a human donor in good health (CMV status not recorded). Some clones in this sample may be carry-over from other donors' samples.

V is TRBV10-3 and J is TRBJ2-7; 8 positions agree with TRBD2. The CDR3 consists of 15 residues. Losses at the gene ends were 8 bases for V and 2 bases for J; bases not matched to a gene: 11. The germline V gene encodes CDR1 ENHRY and CDR2 SYGVKD. The CDR3 nucleotides are TGTGCCATCTCATTCGAGCGGGGGTCGCCCTACGAGCAGTACGTC. Its translation: CAISFERGSPYEQYV.

J is TRBJ2-5 and V is TRBV10-3, with 9 bases aligning to TRBD1. The length of the CDR3 is 14 residues. The germline CDR1 and CDR2 sequences are ENHRY and SYGVKD. Unmatched junction bases numbered 12, after V lost 6 bases and J lost 10 bases. CDR3 nucleotide sequence: TGTGCCATCAGACTACAGGGGGCTTCAGGTATCCAGTACTTC. It yields the protein CAIRLQGASGIQYF.

This clonotype showed up just a few times. The chain couples TRBV12-3 or TRBV12-4 to TRBJ2-1; possible D gene TRBD1, 5 bases. CDR3 length: 13 residues. V was pared by 7 bases and J by 2 bases, with 9 bases between. CDR3 DNA sequence: TGTGCCAGCACCGACAGTCCCTACAATGAGCAGTTCTTC. Translating gives CASTDSPYNEQFF.

The chain employs TRBV20-1 and TRBJ1-2; D is unresolved. Trimming took 0 bases from V and 8 from J, leaving 22 bases between them. The germline CDR1 and CDR2 sequences are DFQATT and SNEGSKA (reference sequence). This CDR3 comprises 16 residues. CDR3 coding DNA: TGCAGTGCTAGAGACGAGAAATATGGGAGCTACCGCGGCTACACCTTC. It is translated as CSARDEKYGSYRGYTF.

The rearrangement uses TRBV24-1 and TRBJ2-6; the D is unclear. The CDR3 totals 16 residues. Trimming took off 4 bases at V and 3 bases at J, with 12 bases between the two ends. Per the germline V gene, CDR1 is KGHDR and CDR2 is SFDVKD. The CDR3 region has the DNA TGTGCCACCAGTGACCAAGGTGCGTTTGGGGCCAACGTCCTGACTTTC. This sequence encodes CATSDQGAFGANVLTF.

V usage is TRBV29-1 and J usage is TRBJ2-1; perhaps TRBD1 as D (6 bases). CDR3 length equals 12 residues. Trimming removed 7 bases at V and 6 bases at J, with 13 bases between. The V gene's germline CDR1 is SQVTM and CDR2 ANQGSEA. This CDR3 reads CSAQGTSNEQFF. The CDR3 DNA reads TGCAGCGCTCAGGGGACCTCCAATGAGCAGTTCTTC.